The rows below give T cell receptor beta chains drawn from one sample of a study of T-cell reconstitution after alpha-beta-depleted transplantation in children. One entry per CDR3 protein, called by TCRdb with MiXCR from the PCR reads. Of a few hundred thousand distinct CDR3 sequences listed, 10% to 15% are singletons. Sequences were derived from PBMCs, mostly from graft donor cells, sampled 360 days after TCRalphabeta/CD19-depleted stem cell transplant. These receptors came from a male patient younger than 18 who had a stem cell transplant for acute myeloid leukemia, so the T cells may come from the graft donor. Both conserved end residues are trimmed from each CDR3. Clone size is shown for a subset of rows, as once, few, many or a class of expanded clone.

abundance,v_gene,j_gene,CDR3aa
.,TRBV28,TRBJ2-3,ASSLVAGRPRYTQY
few,TRBV18,TRBJ2-1,ASSPPGQYNEQF
few,TRBV10-3,TRBJ2-3,AISERRERDTQY
.,TRBV11-2,TRBJ2-5,ASSLRLAGGMIGETQY
few,TRBV20-1,TRBJ2-7,SATLVRGRSEQY
few,TRBV11-2,TRBJ2-5,ASRRAWGPHRETQY
.,TRBV20-1,TRBJ2-1,SARDSRQGVDNEQF
few,TRBV7-9,TRBJ1-3,ASSLVLGARNTIY
few,TRBV4-3,TRBJ2-2,ASSQAIGRGANTGELF
few,TRBV20-1,TRBJ2-7,SATDSQNYEQY
few,TRBV12-3/TRBV12-4,TRBJ2-7,ASSFRGRTPYEQY
.,TRBV27,TRBJ2-1,ASSSPRENEQF
.,TRBV29-1,TRBJ2-2,SVREAGGTTGELF
many,TRBV7-8,TRBJ2-1,ASSNLAGGTGYNEQF
.,TRBV27,TRBJ2-7,ASSSLRLAGEKYEQY
few,TRBV7-3,TRBJ2-3,ASSFGLAGADTQY
few,TRBV28,TRBJ2-7,ASSLGMIYYYEQY
.,TRBV6-5,TRBJ2-2,ASSYSVGQVTGELF
.,TRBV9,TRBJ2-7,ASSATGLYYEQY
many,TRBV4-3,TRBJ2-1,ASSQDPKRRYSYNEQF